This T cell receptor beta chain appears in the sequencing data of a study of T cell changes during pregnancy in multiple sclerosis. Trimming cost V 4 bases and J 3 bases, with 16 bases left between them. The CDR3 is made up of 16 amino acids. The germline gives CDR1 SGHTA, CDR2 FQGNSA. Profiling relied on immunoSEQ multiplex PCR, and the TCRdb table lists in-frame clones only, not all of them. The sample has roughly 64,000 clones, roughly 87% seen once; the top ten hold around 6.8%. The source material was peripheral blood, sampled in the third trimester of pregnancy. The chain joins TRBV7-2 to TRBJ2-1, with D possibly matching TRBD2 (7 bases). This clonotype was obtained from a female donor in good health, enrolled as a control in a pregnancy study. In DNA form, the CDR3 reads TGTGCCAGCAGCTCCTTGGGGGGCGGGAGCTACAATGAGCAGTTCTTC. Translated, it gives CASSSLGGGSYNEQFF.